This T cell receptor beta chain was identified during a study of CD8 T cells in ankylosing spondylitis. Regarding the study as a whole: In ankylosing spondylitis blood, a motif of roughly 8 highly homologous TCR beta variants appeared characteristic.

MiXCR was run by TCRdb on the 5' RACE reads, yielding one entry per CDR3 protein. The sample includes a few hundred thousand distinct CDR3 sequences, around 7.6% seen only once; the top ten take roughly 15%. There are many counts of this clonotype. Its antigen is currently unknown. This TCR derives from a male donor with ankylosing spondylitis. What was sequenced was blood, either unsorted or a sorted T cell fraction (not recorded which).

CDR3 residues: CASSQDRGLGPGELFF. The CDR3 bases are TGTGCCAGCAGCCAAGATCGTGGACTAGGCCCCGGGGAGCTGTTTTTT. The chain carries TRBV3-1 and TRBJ2-2, with 7 bases that match TRBD2. After removal of 0 bases from V and 6 bases from J, the junction contained 7 bases not matched to a gene. The CDR3 consists of 16 residues. Germline CDR1 LGHDT, CDR2 YNNKEL (reference sequence).